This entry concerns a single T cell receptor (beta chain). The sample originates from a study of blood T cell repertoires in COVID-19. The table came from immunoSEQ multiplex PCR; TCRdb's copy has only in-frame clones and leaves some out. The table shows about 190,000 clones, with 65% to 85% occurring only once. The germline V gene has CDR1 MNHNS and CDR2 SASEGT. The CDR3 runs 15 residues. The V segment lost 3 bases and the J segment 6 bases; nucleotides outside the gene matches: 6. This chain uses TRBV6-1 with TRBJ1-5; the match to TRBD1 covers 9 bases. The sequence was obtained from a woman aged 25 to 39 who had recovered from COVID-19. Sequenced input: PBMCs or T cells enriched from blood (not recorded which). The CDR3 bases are TGTGCCAGCAGTGAGAACAGGGGGCAATTTCAGCCCCAGCATTTT. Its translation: CASSENRGQFQPQHF.